The 22 T cell receptor beta chains listed next were all sequenced from one sample in a study of blood T cell repertoires in COVID-19. TCRdb's copy holds only in-frame clones and misses some; the assay was immunoSEQ multiplex PCR. Of approximately 32,000 clones in the sample, 88% were seen once. Sequencing was carried out using peripheral blood. These receptors all stem from a woman between 70 and 85 years old with active COVID-19.

The chain employs TRBV28 and TRBJ2-7; 9 nucleotides match TRBD1. With V trimmed by 5 bases and J by 6 bases, 5 bases remained unmatched. The germline V gene encodes CDR1 MDHEN and CDR2 SYDVKM. The CDR3 contains 13 residues. The CDR3 spells CASSPTGGGEQYF. DNA of the CDR3: TGTGCCAGCAGTCCCACAGGGGGCGGCGAGCAGTACTTC.

The chain is built from TRBV5-1 and TRBJ1-1; D gene unclear. CDR1 and CDR2 from the germline V gene are SGHRS and YFSETQ. Deletions cut 5 bases from V and 0 bases from J, with 8 bases between. The CDR3 is made up of 13 amino acids. In DNA, the CDR3 is TGCGCCAGCAGGGAGGGAGTGAACACTGAAGCTTTCTTT. This translates into CASREGVNTEAFF. The whole variable domain, remainder taken from reference TRBV5-1 and TRBJ1-1, is KAGVTQTPRYLIKTRGQQVTLSCSPISGHRSVSWYQQTPGQGLQFLFEYFSETQRNKGNFPGRFSGRQFSNSRSEMNVSTLELGDSALYLCASREGVNTEAFFGQGTRLTVV.

The chain links TRBV5-1 to TRBJ2-3, with 11 positions matching TRBD2. Germline V CDR1 and CDR2: SGHRS, YFSETQ. The CDR3 contains 19 residues. Losses at the gene ends were 0 bases for V and 3 bases for J; bases not matched to a gene: 12. The DNA of the CDR3 is TGCGCCAGCAGCTTGGTTCCCCTAGCGGGGGGCGGACAAACAGATACGCAGTATTTT. Encoded protein: CASSLVPLAGGGQTDTQYF. Full variable domain (missing parts from reference TRBV5-1 and TRBJ2-3): KAGVTQTPRYLIKTRGQQVTLSCSPISGHRSVSWYQQTPGQGLQFLFEYFSETQRNKGNFPGRFSGRQFSNSRSEMNVSTLELGDSALYLCASSLVPLAGGGQTDTQYFGPGTRLTVL.

Points on this clone: At one end, the junction sequence differs from germline, possibly due to a read error. The gene calls are TRBV7-2 and TRBJ2-6, with TRBD1 as a possible D gene (5 bases). The length of the CDR3 is 16 residues. Germline CDR1 is SGHTA and CDR2 is FQGNSA. CDR3 nucleotide sequence: TGTGCCAGCAGCACATGGGGAAACTCTGGGGCTAACGTCCTGACTTTC. It encodes CASSTWGNSGANVLTF.

The CDR3 reads CASSQSFVEYEQYF. CDR3 DNA: TGCGCCAGCAGTCAATCATTTGTTGAGTACGAGCAGTACTTC. The chain has TRBV23-1 and TRBJ2-7; D gene uncertain. TRBV23-1 is recorded as an ORF, its role being uncertain. The CDR3 consists of 14 residues. Trimming shortened V by 0 bases and J by 4 bases, and 10 bases separated the two germline ends.

The V and J genes are TRBV28 and TRBJ1-6, with 10 bases lining up with TRBD1. The CDR3 extends over 19 amino acids. Trimming removed 6 bases from V and 1 base from J; junction bases left unmatched: 12. CDR1 and CDR2 (germline): MDHEN, SYDVKM. This CDR3 reads CASRSRQGAFSSYNSPLHF. The DNA of the CDR3 is TGTGCCAGCAGATCCCGACAGGGGGCGTTTTCTTCCTATAATTCACCCCTCCACTTT.

The chain carries TRBV28 and TRBJ2-5; D might be TRBD1 (5 bases). Trimming removed 1 base from V and 5 bases from J, with 11 bases in between. The CDR3 totals 14 residues. CDR1 is MDHEN and CDR2 is SYDVKM in the germline V gene. The CDR3 DNA is TGTGCCAGCAGTTTATCTTCAGGGCGGGAGACCCAGTACTTC. Translated, it gives CASSLSSGRETQYF. Looking up the rest from reference TRBV28 and TRBJ2-5 gives the full variable domain: DVKVTQSSRYLVKRTGEKVFLECVQDMDHENMFWYRQDPGLGLRLIYFSYDVKMKEKGDIPEGYSVSREKKERFSLILESASTNQTSMYLCASSLSSGRETQYFGPGTRLLVL.

The genes are TRBV2 and TRBJ2-3; TRBD1 aligns across 7 bases. After removal of 6 bases from V and 0 bases from J, the junction contained 3 bases not matched to a gene. Germline CDR1 reads SNHLY; CDR2 reads FYNNEI. The CDR3 totals 14 residues. This chain's CDR3 is CASRYRGSTDTQYF. The CDR3 coding sequence is TGTGCCAGCAGGTACAGGGGTAGCACAGATACGCAGTATTTT. The full variable domain, with the rest looked up from reference TRBV2 and TRBJ2-3, is EPEVTQTPSHQVTQMGQEVILRCVPISNHLYFYWYRQILGQKVEFLVSFYNNEISEKSEIFDDQFSVERPDGSNFTLKIRSTKLEDSAMYFCASRYRGSTDTQYFGPGTRLTVL.

V usage is TRBV10-2 and J usage is TRBJ1-3, with 7 bases matching TRBD1. V trimming: 10 bases; J trimming: 0 bases; junction bases outside the gene matches: 18. The CDR3 loop spans 18 amino acids. Germline CDR1 is WSHSY and CDR2 is SAAADI. As DNA, the CDR3 is TGCGCCACCCCAAGGGGGACAGCAGATCCCTGCTCTGGAAACACCATATATTTT. Translating it yields CATPRGTADPCSGNTIYF.

The gene calls are TRBV6-5 and TRBJ1-5; a possible D gene is TRBD1 (6 bases). Germline-derived CDR1 and CDR2 are MNHEY and SVGAGI. This CDR3 comprises 13 residues. V lost 6 bases and J 5 bases, leaving 11 bases between the germline ends. CDR3 nucleotides: TGTGCCAGCAGGGACAGCTTCTATCAGCCCCAGCATTTT. It specifies CASRDSFYQPQHF.

As to this clone: Just one base apart from a much larger clone, this may be a read error. This chain uses TRBV23-1 with TRBJ2-3; 12 positions agree with TRBD2. TRBV23-1 is an open reading frame whose function is uncertain. The CDR3 runs to 17 residues. V gave up 5 bases and J gave up 6 bases; unmatched junction bases: 12. CDR3 sequence (DNA): TGCGCCAGCAGTATGGGGGCTAGCGGGGGGGCCCTGGATACGCAGTATTTT. Amino acid sequence: CASSMGASGGALDTQYF.

The chain uses TRBV28 and TRBJ1-6; D gene unclear. V was cut by 5 bases and J by 0 bases, with 11 bases left in between. Germline loops: CDR1 MDHEN, CDR2 SYDVKM. The CDR3 extends over 16 amino acids. The CDR3: CASSSIESSYNSPLHF. The DNA for the CDR3 is TGTGCCAGCAGTAGCATAGAGAGCTCCTATAATTCACCCCTCCACTTT.

This chain uses TRBV6-6 with TRBJ2-7; the match to TRBD1 covers 8 bases. The CDR3 has 15 amino acids. Germline V gives CDR1 MNHNY, CDR2 SVGAGI (reference sequence). The V gene end was trimmed by 5 bases and the J gene end by 0 bases; junction bases not matched to a gene: 6. The CDR3 sequence: CASSPTGAISYEQYF. For the CDR3, the DNA is TGTGCCAGCAGTCCGACAGGGGCAATCTCCTACGAGCAGTACTTC.

This sequence joins TRBV6-6 and TRBJ1-2; tentatively, D is TRBD1 (5 bases). In germline, CDR1 is MNHNY, CDR2 SVGAGI (reference sequence). The CDR3 contains 15 residues. V lost 6 bases and J lost 4, with 18 bases in between. The CDR3 DNA is TGTGCCAGCAGGAGCCGGGGGACGTCCATCTATGGCTACACCTTC. As protein: CASRSRGTSIYGYTF.

This clone appeared a few times. The chain has TRBV2 and TRBJ1-5; 10 bases align to TRBD1. The V and J ends lost 6 bases and 6 bases, in that order; junction bases with no gene match: 2. The CDR3 extends over 13 amino acids. Germline V gene lookup returns CDR1 SNHLY and CDR2 FYNNEI. The CDR3 coding sequence is TGTGCCAGCAGGGGACAGGGGAGTCAGCCCCAGCATTTT. Translation: CASRGQGSQPQHF.

The chain links TRBV18 to TRBJ1-2, with TRBD1 matching 11 bases. The CDR3 is made up of 15 amino acids. Germline-derived CDR1 and CDR2 are KGHSH and LQKENI. V gave up 2 bases and J gave up 8 bases; unmatched junction bases: 7. The CDR3 loop is CASSPWTGGWEGYTF. In DNA, the CDR3 is TGTGCCAGCTCACCATGGACAGGGGGCTGGGAGGGCTACACCTTC. The full variable domain, rest sourced from reference TRBV18 and TRBJ1-2, is NAGVMQNPRHLVRRRGQEARLRCSPMKGHSHVYWYRQLPEEGLKFMVYLQKENIIDESGMPKERFSAEFPKEGPSILRIQQVVRGDSAAYFCASSPWTGGWEGYTFGSGTRLTVV.

V gene TRBV7-3 combines with J gene TRBJ2-3; 7 bases line up with TRBD1. V lost 2 bases, J lost 4 bases, and 0 bases stayed unmatched. From germline, CDR1 is SGHTA and CDR2 FQGTGA. This CDR3 has 13 amino acids. The CDR3, as DNA: TGTGCCAGCAGCTTAGGGACAGCAGATACGCAGTATTTT. This sequence encodes CASSLGTADTQYF.

This clone was picked up a small number of times. The same CDR3 also results from other DNA sequences found in this sample. The chain recombines TRBV9 with TRBJ2-3; 14 bases are a match to TRBD2. Germline CDR1 is SGDLS and CDR2 is YYNGEE. Losses at the gene ends were 0 bases for V and 6 bases for J; bases not matched to a gene: 9. The CDR3 is 18 residues long. The CDR3 region is CASSVAGLAGGPLDTQYF. The CDR3 nucleotides read TGTGCCAGCAGCGTAGCAGGACTAGCGGGGGGCCCCCTGGATACGCAGTATTTT.

V usage is TRBV6-5 and J usage is TRBJ2-5; TRBD2 aligns across 7 bases. The CDR3 extends over 13 amino acids. Trimming removed 7 bases from V and 1 base from J; junction bases left unmatched: 3. CDR1 is MNHEY, CDR2 SVGAGI, per germline. CDR3 nucleotide sequence: TGTGCCAGCACAAGACTAGCCCAAGAGACCCAGTACTTC. Amino acid sequence: CASTRLAQETQYF.

The chain carries TRBV18 and TRBJ2-7, with 7 bases fitting TRBD1. The V gene's germline CDR1 is KGHSH and CDR2 LQKENI. This CDR3 comprises 14 residues. Trimming cost V 6 bases and J 5 bases; bases outside gene matches: 10. The CDR3 DNA follows: TGTGCCAGCTCCATTCTCCGGGACAGCAACGAGCAGTACTTC. Its translation: CASSILRDSNEQYF.

V gene TRBV9 combines with J gene TRBJ2-1, with 7 bases that match TRBD2. The CDR3 totals 16 residues. V gave up 0 bases and J gave up 2 bases; unmatched junction bases: 5. Germline V gene sequence: CDR1 SGDLS, CDR2 YYNGEE. The CDR3, as DNA: TGTGCCAGCAGCGTAGGAGTCGGGGGGACCTACAATGAGCAGTTCTTC. It specifies CASSVGVGGTYNEQFF.

V and J are TRBV7-8 and TRBJ2-7, with a weak D call TRBD1 (5 bases). The germline gives CDR1 SGHVS, CDR2 FQNEAQ. The CDR3 loop spans 14 amino acids. The V end was cut by 2 bases, the J end by 2 bases, with 10 bases between. Written as DNA, the CDR3 is TGTGCCAGCAGCTTAATCGGACAAACCTACGAGCAGTACTTC. The encoded protein is CASSLIGQTYEQYF.